This T cell receptor beta chain was captured in a study of T cells in Graves' hyperthyroidism and ophthalmopathy. Study-wide background: Specimen type is peripheral blood, collected at initial diagnosis prior to any treatment. Study-level points and caveats: Stable hyperthyroidism and ophthalmopathy were separated using 13 V-J signatures.

Together with thyroid ultrasound, orbital computed tomography, serum thyroxine and TRAb, clinical symptoms were used for diagnoses. The authors took PBMCs from over 8.5 ml fresh peripheral blood. V was shortened by 1 base and J by 8 bases, with 12 bases between the two germline ends. Germline CDR1 reads MGHRA; CDR2 reads YSYEKL. The CDR3 covers 14 residues. This clonotype was counted many times. Its antigen is as yet unknown. Regions amplified from RNA transcripts were the TCR beta CDR3 regions. In the first-round RT-PCR of the TCR CDR3, the HTBI primer set was used. TCRdb processed the multiplex PCR reads anew with MiXCR; each CDR3 protein has one entry. The repertoire consists of roughly 660,000 distinct CDR3 sequences, with 17% occurring once and the leading ten covering 15%.

Material for sequencing was blood. The chain has TRBV4-1 and TRBJ2-1; the D gene is possibly TRBD2 (6 bases). This TCR was sampled from a man between 50 and 59 years old with Graves' hyperthyroidism. The CDR3 DNA reads TGCGCCAGCAGCCAAGGACTAGTCGGCGATGAGCAGTTCTTC. Amino acid sequence: CASSQGLVGDEQFF.